This T cell receptor (beta chain) was sequenced during a study of shared clonotypes between healthy human individuals. Points from the study as a whole: Apart from blood, nothing was sampled; tissue repertoires likely differ.

V lost 4 bases and J lost 6, with 21 bases in between. CDR1 is MDHEN and CDR2 is SYDVKM in the germline V gene. The CDR3 runs to 16 residues. In the case of this clone: Its antigen is undetermined.

A CD45RA-negative memory subset and a CD45RA+ naive subset were separated from the CD4+ cells. Repertoires were generated with immunoSEQ multiplex PCR, while TCRdb's copy carries only in-frame clones and drops some. The sample records some 1,600,000 clones, approximately 98% being singletons. This sequence originates from a young man in good health. The chain couples TRBV28 to TRBJ1-2; possible D gene TRBD1, 6 bases. The specimen was naive CD4+ T cells sorted from blood. Stated subset: CD45RA+ positively selected. The CDR3 sequence: CASSSLQGISTNGYTF. CDR3 DNA: TGTGCCAGCAGTTCGCTCCAGGGGATAAGTACGAATGGCTACACCTTC.